This T cell receptor beta chain was captured in a study of beta chain features in type 1 diabetes. Study observations and caveats: The naive, central memory and Treg TCRB repertoires showed an apparent similarity that was greater among patients than among healthy donors. Unsettled here was the matter of whether HLA type influences TCRB rearrangement.

Comments on this clone: Its target is not known.

The authors reverse transcribed all of the isolated RNA, so sequencing captured expressed TCRB transcripts. This table comes from immunoSEQ multiplex PCR, and its TCRdb copy is limited to in-frame clones, with some not included. The sample holds about 360,000 clones, around an eighth seen once. V gave up 1 base and J gave up 5 bases; unmatched junction bases: 7. Germline V CDR1 and CDR2: KGHSH, LQKENI. This CDR3 is 15 amino acids long. The clonotype originates from a man between 18 and 35 years old in good health. The V call is TRBV18, the J call TRBJ2-7; 8 nucleotides align to TRBD2. Input material: naive CD4+ T cells from blood. This chain's CDR3 is CASSPQAGELDEQYF. CDR3 nucleotides: TGTGCCAGCTCACCACAAGCGGGAGAGTTGGACGAGCAGTACTTC. Complete variable domain (other parts from reference TRBV18 and TRBJ2-7): NAGVMQNPRHLVRRRGQEARLRCSPMKGHSHVYWYRQLPEEGLKFMVYLQKENIIDESGMPKERFSAEFPKEGPSILRIQQVVRGDSAAYFCASSPQAGELDEQYFGPGTRLTVT.